This T cell receptor beta chain was captured in a study of shared clonotypes between healthy human individuals. The V gene's germline CDR1 is SGHRS and CDR2 YFSETQ. V was clipped by 0 bases and J by 6 bases, with 9 bases between them. This CDR3 is 13 amino acids long. Profiled with immunoSEQ multiplex PCR; TCRdb holds only in-frame clones, not every one. The sample has roughly 2 million clones, about 94% seen once. The chain uses TRBV5-1 and TRBJ1-1; D is unclear. This receptor was obtained from a man between 18 and 35 years old in good health. Source material: naive CD4+ T cells sorted from blood. Stated subset: CD45RA+ positively selected. The DNA of the CDR3 is TGCGCCAGCAGCTTGGACCCCAGAGCTGAAGCTTTCTTT. It specifies CASSLDPRAEAFF.